This T cell receptor (beta chain) was retrieved from a study of T cells in localized non-small cell lung cancer. This clone has just a few counts. As yet, its antigen is unknown. General study results and limits: Uninvolved adjacent lung had higher T cell clonality than tumor and all other tissues.

This CDR3 contains 18 residues. Germline CDR1 and CDR2: KGHSH and LQKENI. V was shortened by 0 bases and J by 6 bases, with 23 bases between the two germline ends. Profiling relied on immunoSEQ multiplex PCR, and the TCRdb table lists in-frame clones only, not all of them. Of 70,000 to 100,000 clones listed, 75% to 85% were seen once; the top ten hold roughly 9.8%. This specimen consisted of peripheral blood, obtained before any cancer treatment. The sequence came from a female donor older than 55 with stage I lung adenocarcinoma. This chain uses TRBV18 with TRBJ1-1; D possibly corresponds to TRBD1 (5 bases). CDR3 region: CASSPPVGWQGLFPEAFF. DNA of the CDR3: TGTGCCAGCTCACCACCGGTCGGTTGGCAGGGTTTATTCCCTGAAGCTTTCTTT.